The present entry profiles one T cell receptor beta chain with its context. Its specificity is unknown. All gene names here are mouse names. Survey-depth TCRbeta CDR3 sequencing reported V/J genes and productive frequencies. The assay was immunoSEQ multiplex PCR, and TCRdb's table has in-frame clones only and misses some. The sample has around 5,000 clones, roughly half seen once. These data are taken from a study of tissue T cells after allogeneic stem cell transplantation. Regarding time point: mouse harvest day 7 after allogeneic transplant. The graft held 10^6 splenic CD5+ T cells and 10^7 T-cell-depleted bone marrow cells. Mice had MHC-mismatched B6 into BALB/c GVHD, sampled day 7 or 14. Study-level findings and limits: Within patients, tissue anatomy strongly shaped TCR repertoire composition. Limitations included a small, clinically heterogeneous cohort and limited sampling depth.

This sequence was found in a female BALB/c mouse given C57BL/6 T cells with graft-versus-host disease after an allogeneic hematopoietic cell transplant. Sequencing was done on a sample of skin.

CDR3 sequence: CASSQGGEGEVFF. The sequenced part of the CDR3 DNA is TGTGCCAGCAGCCAAGGGGGGGAGGGAGAAGTCTTC. This chain uses TRBV2 with TRBJ1-1; a weak D match, TRBD1 (5 bases). Coverage ceases 1 residue before the CDR3 finishes, and the germline J gene fills in the end. CDR3 size: 13 residues. Trimming pared 1 base from V and 7 bases from J, leaving 10 bases between. Germline CDR1 LGHNA, CDR2 YSYQKL. Variable domain in full (rest from reference TRBV2 and TRBJ1-1): DPKIIQKPKYLVAVTGSEKILICEQYLGHNAMYWYRQSAKKPLEFMFSYSYQKLMDNQTASSRFQPQSSKKNHLDLQITALKPDDSATYFCASSQGGEGEVFFGKGTRLTVV.